Below, 9 T cell receptor beta chains from the same sample are listed, as sequenced in a study of T cell responses to AZD1222 COVID-19 vaccine (dated by TCRdb to 2020 to 2022). The sample's time point label, decoded: baseline before first vaccination. The receptor library was made with the immunoSEQ multiplex PCR assay. The source is immuneACCESS, and TCRdb retained only in-frame sequences with V and J called. Part of the clones is not carried over; for the studies checked, unresolved V genes explain less than half of this, and the remainder is unexplained. In this sample the table shows 140,000 to 150,000 clones, 90% to 95% of which occur a single time. The ten largest clones represent 1.1% to 1.5% of the sample. The sequencing used peripheral blood, collected on day 0 of AZD1222 vaccination. These receptors were taken from an adult in good health.

This clone has only a few counts. The chain carries TRBV5-1 and TRBJ2-7, with 11 bases that match TRBD1. CDR3 size: 18 residues. CDR1 is SGHRS and CDR2 is YFSETQ in the germline V gene. Germline trimming cut 1 base from V and 1 base from J; bases unmatched to any gene: 10. CDR3 bases: TGCGCCAGCAGCTTGCCCGGACAGGGGGCCGGTTGGTCCTACGAGCAGTACTTC. Amino acids: CASSLPGQGAGWSYEQYF.

V usage is TRBV7-2 and J usage is TRBJ1-1, with a possible D match to TRBD1 (6 bases). The germline V gene has CDR1 SGHTA and CDR2 FQGNSA. The CDR3 runs to 15 residues. Trimming left V 3 bases short and J 4 bases short, with 15 bases between. CDR3 in amino acids: CASSLGGWEGTEAFF. CDR3 in DNA: TGTGCCAGCAGCTTGGGGGGCTGGGAAGGCACTGAAGCTTTCTTT. The entire variable domain, with the rest obtained from reference TRBV7-2 and TRBJ1-1, is as follows: GAGVSQSPSNKVTEKGKDVELRCDPISGHTALYWYRQSLGQGLEFLIYFQGNSAPDKSGLPSDRFSAERTGGSVSTLTIQRTQQEDSAVYLCASSLGGWEGTEAFFGQGTRLTVV.

J is TRBJ1-2 and V is TRBV7-9; perhaps TRBD1 as D (6 bases). The CDR3 sequence is 14 residues long. CDR1 SEHNR and CDR2 FQNEAQ come from the germline V gene (reference sequence). V shed 6 bases and J shed 4 bases, with 15 bases lying between them. The DNA for the CDR3 is TGTGCCAGCAGTCCAGGGGCTTCTGCCTATGGCTACACCTTC. Amino acid sequence: CASSPGASAYGYTF.

The V and J genes are TRBV11-3 and TRBJ2-4, with 10 bases aligning to TRBD1. The germline CDR1 and CDR2 sequences are SGHNT and YENEEA. This CDR3 has 16 residues. V lost 1 base to trimming and J lost 7 bases; unmatched junction nucleotides: 7. CDR3 in amino acids: CASSLAGTGVLNIQYF. DNA of the CDR3: TGTGCCAGCAGCTTAGCCGGGACAGGGGTTCTGAACATTCAGTACTTC.

This clone occurred once. The chain recombines TRBV10-3 with TRBJ2-7; 14 bases are shared with TRBD2. V lost 6 bases to trimming and J lost 0 bases; unmatched junction nucleotides: 7. The CDR3 loop spans 17 amino acids. CDR1 and CDR2 from the germline V gene are ENHRY and SYGVKD. CDR3 DNA sequence: TGTGCCATCAGCCCGGGACTAGCGGGAGTCTACTCCTACGAGCAGTACTTC. Residues: CAISPGLAGVYSYEQYF.

The chain is built from TRBV9 and TRBJ1-1; D is uncertain. The CDR3 sequence is 15 residues long. V lost 0 bases, J lost 5 bases, and 14 bases lay in between. Germline CDR1 reads SGDLS; CDR2 reads YYNGEE. CDR3 nucleotide sequence: TGTGCCAGCAGCGTAGAGACGGGCTTTGATACTGAAGCTTTCTTT. This codes for CASSVETGFDTEAFF.

The chain couples TRBV27 to TRBJ1-5, with D possibly matching TRBD1 (5 bases). The V gene's germline CDR1 is MNHEY and CDR2 SMNVEV (reference sequence). This CDR3 spans 13 amino acids. V lost 1 base, J lost 6 bases, and 7 bases lay in between. For the CDR3, the DNA is TGTGCCAGCAGTTTATTGGGGGTTCAGCCCCAGCATTTT. Residues: CASSLLGVQPQHF.

This sequence joins TRBV29-1 and TRBJ1-4, with D possibly being TRBD1 (6 bases). CDR3 size: 15 residues. Germline CDR1 and CDR2: SQVTM and ANQGSEA. Trimming removed 4 bases from V and 5 bases from J, with 17 bases in between. The CDR3 loop reads CSVVRGGGGNEKLFF. The CDR3 DNA is TGCAGCGTTGTCCGAGGAGGGGGGGGCAATGAAAAACTGTTTTTT.

The rearrangement uses TRBV5-6 and TRBJ1-1; a weak D match, TRBD1 (5 bases). Germline-derived CDR1 and CDR2 are SGHDT and YYEEEE. The CDR3 runs 16 residues. Trimming removed 1 base at V and 4 bases at J, with 17 bases between. In nucleotides, the CDR3 is TGTGCCAGCAGCTTGAAAGTAGCCGAGGGGAGCACTGAAGCTTTCTTT. It is translated as CASSLKVAEGSTEAFF.